This TCR beta chain was profiled in a study of cytomegalovirus exposure and HLA in healthy donors. This CDR3 contains 11 residues. Looked up from germline, CDR1 is DFQATT and CDR2 is SNEGSKA (reference sequence). V was clipped by 4 bases and J by 8 bases, with 11 bases between them. Remarks on this clone: No antigen is known for it.

Study observations and caveats: Later work showed greater clonal expansion in HLA-associated TCR beta chains than in equally common others. In a later analysis, a missense DCLRE1C variant was linked to TCR beta V- and J-gene trimming. An Asian-associated ancestry cluster reportedly showed fewer N-insertions than the approximately 620-donor mean in a later analysis. HLA alleles were associated with fewer than 20,000 TCR beta sequences in a later analysis at 0.05 false discovery rate.

The PCR was carried out with 60 Vbeta primers and 13 Jbeta primers. Here immunoSEQ multiplex PCR was the method, and the copy in TCRdb shows in-frame clones only, minus some. Here the sample spans around 130,000 clones, around 77% being singletons. This chain links TRBV20-1 with TRBJ1-2, with D hard to call. The sequenced material came from PBMCs. The sequence derives from a man aged 25 to 45 in good health and CMV-seronegative. This CDR3 reads CSAIRGGGYTF. The CDR3 DNA reads as TGCAGTGCTATCCGGGGTGGAGGCTACACCTTC.